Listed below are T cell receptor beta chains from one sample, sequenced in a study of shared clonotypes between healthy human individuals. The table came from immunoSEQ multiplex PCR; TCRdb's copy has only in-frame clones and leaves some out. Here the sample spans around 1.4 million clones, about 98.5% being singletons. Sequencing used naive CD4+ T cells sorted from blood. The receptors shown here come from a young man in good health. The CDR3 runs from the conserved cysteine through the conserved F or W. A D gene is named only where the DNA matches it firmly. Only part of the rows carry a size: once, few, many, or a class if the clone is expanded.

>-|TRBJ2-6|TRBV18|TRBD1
TGTGCCAGCTCACCACGATCAGGGGGCGCGGGTGGGTCCAACGTCCTGACTTTC
CASSPRSGGAGGSNVLTF
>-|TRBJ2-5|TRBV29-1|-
TGCAGCGTTGAAGGCCGACTAGTCCGGGAGACCCAGTACTTC
CSVEGRLVRETQYF
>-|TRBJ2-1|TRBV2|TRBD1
TGTGCCACAAATCTTGGGACAGGGCAGGAGCAGTTCTTC
CATNLGTGQEQFF
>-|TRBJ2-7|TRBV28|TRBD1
TGTGCCAGCAGTTCCGTCCCGACAGGGGTTTCGTACGAGCAGTACTTC
CASSSVPTGVSYEQYF
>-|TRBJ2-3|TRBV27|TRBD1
TGTGCCAGCAGTGTAGGGACAGGACGCACAGATACGCAGTATTTT
CASSVGTGRTDTQYF
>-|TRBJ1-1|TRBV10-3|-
TGTGCCATCATGCTAGCAGGTAACACTGAAGCTTTCTTT
CAIMLAGNTEAFF
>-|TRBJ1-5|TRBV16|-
TGTGCCAGCAGCCAATCCCGCGAGGAGCACAATCAGCCCCAGCATTTT
CASSQSREEHNQPQHF
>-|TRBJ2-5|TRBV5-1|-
TGCGCCAGCAGCTCCCCTGGGGGCTTTGGGACCCAGTACTTC
CASSSPGGFGTQYF
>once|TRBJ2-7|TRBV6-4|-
TGTGCCAGCAGTGACTCTCGGCCCCAGCGCTGCTACGAGCAGTACTTC
CASSDSRPQRCYEQYF
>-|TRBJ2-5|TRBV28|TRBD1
TGTGCCAGCAGAACAGGGACAGGGGGCTTGGAGACCCAGTACTTC
CASRTGTGGLETQYF
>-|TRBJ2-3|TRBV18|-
TGTGCCAGCTCAGGGGGCACAGATACGCAGTATTTT
CASSGGTDTQYF
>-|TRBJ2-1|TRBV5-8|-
TGTGCCAGCAGCTTAAGGTCTGGCTACAATGAGCAGTTCTTC
CASSLRSGYNEQFF
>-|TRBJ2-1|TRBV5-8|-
TGTGCCAGCAGCTATAGAGACAATGAGCAGTTCTTC
CASSYRDNEQFF
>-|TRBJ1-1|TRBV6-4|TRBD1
TGTGCCAGCAGTGAAAACAGGGGGGACACTGAAGCTTTCTTT
CASSENRGDTEAFF
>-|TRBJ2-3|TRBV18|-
TGTGCCAGCTCACCACCCTCGGGGAGCGATACGCAGTATTTT
CASSPPSGSDTQYF
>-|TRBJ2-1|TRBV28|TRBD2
TGTGCCAGCAGGCCGAGCGGGAGAGGCTACAATGAGCAGTTCTTC
CASRPSGRGYNEQFF
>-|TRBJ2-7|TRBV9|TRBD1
TGTGCCAGCAGTGGGGAAATGGGACAGGGGGCTGGTCGGCAGTACTTC
CASSGEMGQGAGRQYF
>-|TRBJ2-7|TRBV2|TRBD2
TGTGCCAGCACCGAGCGGGGACGATCCTACGAGCAGTACTTC
CASTERGRSYEQYF
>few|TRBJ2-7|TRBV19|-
TGTGCCAGTAAGAACCCCACGACCGAGCAGTACTTC
CASKNPTTEQYF
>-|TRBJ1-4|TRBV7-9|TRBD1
TGTGCCAGCAGCTTGGGGACAGGGGTTAATGAAAAACTGTTTTTT
CASSLGTGVNEKLFF
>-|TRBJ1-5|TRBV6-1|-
TGTGCCAGCAGTGAACTTATGCATAGCAATCAGCCCCAGCATTTT
CASSELMHSNQPQHF
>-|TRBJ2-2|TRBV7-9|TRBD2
TGTGCCAGCAGCCTTGGGGGACTAGCGGGACCCCCGGGGACCGGGGAGCTGTTTTTT
CASSLGGLAGPPGTGELFF
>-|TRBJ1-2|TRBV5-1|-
TGCGCCAGCAGCCCCCTAGAACGAGTCGGGACTAGAGGCTACACCTTC
CASSPLERVGTRGYTF
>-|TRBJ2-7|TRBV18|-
TGTGCCAGCTCACCCCCCCCGCGCCCTGGGGGGGCCCCCTACGAGCAGTACTTC
CASSPPPRPGGAPYEQYF
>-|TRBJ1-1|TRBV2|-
TGTGCCAGCAGTGATCTGGCGGGGGACACTGAAGCTTTCTTT
CASSDLAGDTEAFF
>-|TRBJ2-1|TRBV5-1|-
TGCGCCAGCAGCTTTGGGGTATCCTACAATGAGCAGTTCTTC
CASSFGVSYNEQFF
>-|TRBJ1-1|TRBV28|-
TGTGCCAGCAGTTGGGGGAACACTGAAGCTTTCTTT
CASSWGNTEAFF
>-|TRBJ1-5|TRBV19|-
TGTGCCAGTAGTACCTTTGGACAGATGAATCAGCCCCAGCATTTT
CASSTFGQMNQPQHF
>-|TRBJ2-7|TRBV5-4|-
TGTGCCAGCAGCCTGGAACGGAGCTCCTACGAGCAGTACTTC
CASSLERSSYEQYF
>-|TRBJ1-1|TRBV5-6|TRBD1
TGTGCCAGCAGCCTCCGACAGGGGGCGAACACTGAAGCTTTCTTT
CASSLRQGANTEAFF
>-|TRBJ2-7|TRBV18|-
TGTGCCAGCTCACCACCGGGGGGGCCCCCCTCCCCCGAGCAGTACTTC
CASSPPGGPPSPEQYF
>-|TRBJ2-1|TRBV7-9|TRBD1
TGTGCCAGCAGCGCAACGACCGGGACAGGGATTCTCTTC
CASSATTGTGILF
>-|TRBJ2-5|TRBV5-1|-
TGCGCCAGCAGCTTGGGGACCAATCAAAACCAAGAGACCCAGTACTTC
CASSLGTNQNQETQYF
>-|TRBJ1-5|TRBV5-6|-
TGTGCCAGCAGCTTGGTCAGGGGTCAGGACCAGCCCCAGCATTTT
CASSLVRGQDQPQHF
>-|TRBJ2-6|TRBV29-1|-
TGCAGCGTAGGGCCGGGGACTGGGGCCAACGTCCTGACTTTC
CSVGPGTGANVLTF
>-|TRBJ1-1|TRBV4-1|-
TGCGCCAGCAGCCAGGTGAACACTGAAGCTTTCTTT
CASSQVNTEAFF
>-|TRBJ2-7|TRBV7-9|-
TGTGCCAGCAGCTTAGCGGGTATGACCTACGAGCAGTACTTC
CASSLAGMTYEQYF
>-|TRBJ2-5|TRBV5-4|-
TGTGCCAGCAGCCCGCGATCTAGCAGTCAGACCCAGTACTTC
CASSPRSSSQTQYF
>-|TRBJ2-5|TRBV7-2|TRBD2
TGTGCCAGCAGCTCGCAAGAGCGGGAGGGTTGGGAGACCCAGTACTTC
CASSSQEREGWETQYF
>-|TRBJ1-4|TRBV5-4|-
TGTGCCAGCAGCTTTGAGCCCGGGAGAACTAATGAAAAACTGTTTTTT
CASSFEPGRTNEKLFF
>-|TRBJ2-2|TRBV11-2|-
TGTGCCAGCAGCCGGGACCTCCGCGGCTCCGGGGAGCTGTTTTTT
CASSRDLRGSGELFF
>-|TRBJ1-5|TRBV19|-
TGTGCCAGTAGTGCCTCCGGGACAAGGATTAATCAGCCCCAGCATTTT
CASSASGTRINQPQHF
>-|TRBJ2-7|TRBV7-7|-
TGTGCTAGCAGCTTAGATGCAGGGGCCGAGCAGTACTTC
CASSLDAGAEQYF
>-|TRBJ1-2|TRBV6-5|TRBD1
TGTGCCAGCAGTTATACAGGGGGAGGCTATGGCTACACCTTC
CASSYTGGGYGYTF
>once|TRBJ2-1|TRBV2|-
TGTGCCAGCAGTGGAGATATTCCGAATGAGCAGTTCTTC
CASSGDIPNEQFF
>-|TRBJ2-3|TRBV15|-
TGTGCCACCTCGGCGGGTCCGCCCCCAGATACGCAGTATTTT
CATSAGPPPDTQYF
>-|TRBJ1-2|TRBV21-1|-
TGTGCCAGCAGCAACTATGGCTACACCTTC
CASSNYGYTF
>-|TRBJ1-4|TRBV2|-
TGTGCCAGCAGTGATCGGCAGGGTGGCCGAACTAATGAAAAACTGTTTTTT
CASSDRQGGRTNEKLFF
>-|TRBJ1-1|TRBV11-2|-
TGTGCCAGTAGCTTAGGGGTTACGTCTTTCTTT
CASSLGVTSFF
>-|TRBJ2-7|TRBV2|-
TGTGCCAGCAAAATTTACAGGGATTCCTCCTACGAGCAGTACTTC
CASKIYRDSSYEQYF
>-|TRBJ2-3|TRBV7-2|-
TGTGCCAGCAGCTTAACAGCCCCCGACTTCACAGATACGCAGTATTTT
CASSLTAPDFTDTQYF
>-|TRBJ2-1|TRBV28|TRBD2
TGTGCCAGCAGTTTCTTTGCCGGGACTAGCGGGACGCGAGAGCAGTTCTTC
CASSFFAGTSGTREQFF